This TCR beta chain comes out of a study of OX40 agonist ivuxolimab in advanced cancers. The wider study: Past anti-PD-1, anti-PD-L1 or anti-CTLA-4 therapy was accepted, and 40% had received some.

The CDR3 totals 14 residues. The V gene's germline CDR1 is LNHDA and CDR2 SQIVND (reference sequence). The V gene lost 10 bases and the J gene lost 1 base, with 16 bases spanning the gap. Produced via immunoSEQ multiplex PCR; TCRdb's table is partial and in-frame only. The sample carries just over 95,000 clones, approximately 86% recorded once. This TCR was recovered from an adult with an advanced solid tumor such as melanoma, head and neck, liver or kidney cancer. Sequencing used CD4+ or CD8+ T cells sorted from blood, obtained in a trial of the OX40 agonist ivuxolimab. The chain employs TRBV19 and TRBJ2-5, with TRBD2 as a possible D gene (5 bases). In DNA form, the CDR3 reads TGTGCCACCCAGAATATGGCGGGCCAAGAGACCCAGTACTTC. It is translated as CATQNMAGQETQYF. Supplemented by reference TRBV19 and TRBJ2-5, the full variable domain reads DGGITQSPKYLFRKEGQNVTLSCEQNLNHDAMYWYRQDPGQGLRLIYYSQIVNDFQKGDIAEGYSVSREKKESFPLTVTSAQKNPTAFYLCATQNMAGQETQYFGPGTRLLVL.